These T cell receptor beta chains were read from a single sample in a study of blood T cell repertoires in COVID-19. This table comes from immunoSEQ multiplex PCR, and its TCRdb copy is limited to in-frame clones, with some not included. The sample holds about 100,000 clones; over 70% are singletons and the top ten take 4.4%. Sequences were obtained from peripheral blood. These receptors were taken from a man between 60 and 70 years old with acute or convalescent COVID-19. Each CDR3 is given with its conserved first and last residue. A D gene is named only where the DNA matches it firmly. Size tells how often a clone was seen (once, few, many) or the class of an expanded clone, and some rows leave it out.

cdr3_nt: TGTGCCAGCAGCCAAGCACTACAGGGGAGTTTGGATTTT; cdr3_aa: CASSQALQGSLDF; clone_size: NA; v_call: TRBV3-1/TRBV3-2; d_call: TRBD1; j_call: TRBJ2-3
cdr3_nt: TGTGCCAGTAACAGGGGCCAAGAGACCCAGTACTTC; cdr3_aa: CASNRGQETQYF; clone_size: few; v_call: TRBV13; d_call: TRBD1; j_call: TRBJ2-5
cdr3_nt: TGTGCCAGCAGTTTGCAGGGGAGAGGCAATCAGCCCCAGCATTTT; cdr3_aa: CASSLQGRGNQPQHF; clone_size: NA; v_call: TRBV6-2/TRBV6-3; d_call: NA; j_call: TRBJ1-5
cdr3_nt: TGTGCCAGCATGCGGGAGAGGTCAGATACGCAGTATTTT; cdr3_aa: CASMRERSDTQYF; clone_size: NA; v_call: TRBV2; d_call: TRBD2; j_call: TRBJ2-3
cdr3_nt: TGTGCCAGCAGTTTGGCGGGGGAAGCTTTCTTT; cdr3_aa: CASSLAGEAFF; clone_size: NA; v_call: TRBV12-3/TRBV12-4; d_call: NA; j_call: TRBJ1-1
cdr3_nt: TGTGCCAGCAGCCAAGACAGGACACACCTTAACTATGGCTACACCTTC; cdr3_aa: CASSQDRTHLNYGYTF; clone_size: NA; v_call: TRBV3-1/TRBV3-2; d_call: NA; j_call: TRBJ1-2
cdr3_nt: TGTGCCAGCAGCTCGCGGCTAGCCAAAAACATTCAGTACTTC; cdr3_aa: CASSSRLAKNIQYF; clone_size: NA; v_call: TRBV11-2; d_call: NA; j_call: TRBJ2-4
cdr3_nt: TGTGCCAGCAGCTTAGTTGGGACAGGGAACCTCCACGAGCAGTACTTC; cdr3_aa: CASSLVGTGNLHEQYF; clone_size: NA; v_call: TRBV7-6; d_call: TRBD1; j_call: TRBJ2-7
cdr3_nt: TGTGCCAGCAGTTTATATGGACAGGGAACCGAGCAGTACTTC; cdr3_aa: CASSLYGQGTEQYF; clone_size: many; v_call: TRBV27; d_call: TRBD1; j_call: TRBJ2-7
cdr3_nt: TGTGCCAGCTCATCAGGGCCCTACAACACTGAAGCTTTCTTT; cdr3_aa: CASSSGPYNTEAFF; clone_size: NA; v_call: TRBV18; d_call: NA; j_call: TRBJ1-1
cdr3_nt: TGTGCCAGCAGCTTACAAGGGGCGGTTATTGCTGAAGCTTTCTTT; cdr3_aa: CASSLQGAVIAEAFF; clone_size: NA; v_call: TRBV7-2; d_call: NA; j_call: TRBJ1-1
cdr3_nt: TGTGCCAGCAGTCCGACAGGGGACTTCTCCTACGAGCAGTACTTC; cdr3_aa: CASSPTGDFSYEQYF; clone_size: NA; v_call: TRBV6-5; d_call: TRBD1; j_call: TRBJ2-7
cdr3_nt: TGTGCCAGCAGCCAAGCTCCTAGCGGGGCCTCCTACGAGCAGTACTTC; cdr3_aa: CASSQAPSGASYEQYF; clone_size: NA; v_call: TRBV3-1/TRBV3-2; d_call: TRBD2; j_call: TRBJ2-7
cdr3_nt: TGTGCCAGTAGTATGGGTCTAGCGGGACCCACAGATACGCAGTATTTT; cdr3_aa: CASSMGLAGPTDTQYF; clone_size: NA; v_call: TRBV19; d_call: TRBD2; j_call: TRBJ2-3
cdr3_nt: TGTGCCAGCAGTACGGGACTGGGAGATACGCAGTATTTT; cdr3_aa: CASSTGLGDTQYF; clone_size: NA; v_call: TRBV28; d_call: NA; j_call: TRBJ2-3
cdr3_nt: TGTGCCAGCAGCTTACAGGTTGATTATCAGCCCCAGCATTTT; cdr3_aa: CASSLQVDYQPQHF; clone_size: NA; v_call: TRBV7-2; d_call: NA; j_call: TRBJ1-5
cdr3_nt: TGTGCCAGCAGGGGACAGGGTCTTGAGACCCAGCATTTT; cdr3_aa: CASRGQGLETQHF; clone_size: NA; v_call: TRBV6-5; d_call: TRBD1; j_call: TRBJ1-5
cdr3_nt: TGTGCCAGTAGTACTCAGGAAAACTATGGCTACACCTTC; cdr3_aa: CASSTQENYGYTF; clone_size: NA; v_call: TRBV19; d_call: NA; j_call: TRBJ1-2
cdr3_nt: TGTGCCAGTAGCGGGGGGACTGAAGCTTTCTTT; cdr3_aa: CASSGGTEAFF; clone_size: NA; v_call: TRBV19; d_call: NA; j_call: TRBJ1-1
cdr3_nt: TGTGCCAGCAGCCTAGCGGGAGGGCCTCTCAATGAGCAGTTCTTC; cdr3_aa: CASSLAGGPLNEQFF; clone_size: NA; v_call: TRBV11-1; d_call: TRBD2; j_call: TRBJ2-1
cdr3_nt: TGTGCCAGCAGCTCAGGGGGGATTACTGGGACTGAAGCTTTCTTT; cdr3_aa: CASSSGGITGTEAFF; clone_size: once; v_call: TRBV7-9; d_call: TRBD1; j_call: TRBJ1-1
cdr3_nt: TGTGCCAGCAGTCTAAGCGGGACGGCCAAAAACATTCAGTACTTC; cdr3_aa: CASSLSGTAKNIQYF; clone_size: once; v_call: TRBV6-2/TRBV6-3; d_call: TRBD2; j_call: TRBJ2-4
cdr3_nt: TGTGCCACCAGTGACCCCGGGACAGCGAACACCGGGGAGCTGTTTTTT; cdr3_aa: CATSDPGTANTGELFF; clone_size: NA; v_call: TRBV24-1; d_call: TRBD1; j_call: TRBJ2-2
cdr3_nt: TGTGCCAGCAGCTTAGTAGGGGGCTCCACTGAAGCTTTCTTT; cdr3_aa: CASSLVGGSTEAFF; clone_size: NA; v_call: TRBV5-4; d_call: TRBD1; j_call: TRBJ1-1
cdr3_nt: TGTGCCACCAGTGATTCAGCCGGGACTAGCGGCCACGAGCAGTACTTC; cdr3_aa: CATSDSAGTSGHEQYF; clone_size: NA; v_call: TRBV24-1; d_call: TRBD2; j_call: TRBJ2-7
cdr3_nt: TGCGCCAGCAGCCAAGACAGATTCAACAGGGGCGGTTCACCCCTCCACTTT; cdr3_aa: CASSQDRFNRGGSPLHF; clone_size: many; v_call: TRBV4-3; d_call: TRBD1; j_call: TRBJ1-6
cdr3_nt: TGTGCCAGCAGTGTCTGGGGGGCAGGGGGGAGATACGAGCAGTACTTC; cdr3_aa: CASSVWGAGGRYEQYF; clone_size: NA; v_call: TRBV2; d_call: NA; j_call: TRBJ2-7
cdr3_nt: TGTGCCAGCAGCTTGCGGGGAGGGGAGACCCAGTACTTC; cdr3_aa: CASSLRGGETQYF; clone_size: NA; v_call: TRBV5-4; d_call: TRBD2; j_call: TRBJ2-5
cdr3_nt: TGTGCCAGCAGCCTTGGCTGGACAGTCAATCAGCCCCAGCATTTT; cdr3_aa: CASSLGWTVNQPQHF; clone_size: NA; v_call: TRBV3-1/TRBV3-2; d_call: NA; j_call: TRBJ1-5
cdr3_nt: TGTGCCAGCAGCGCGCCGGGACAGGGGGCTTTTCTGGCTTTCTTT; cdr3_aa: CASSAPGQGAFLAFF; clone_size: NA; v_call: TRBV6-5; d_call: TRBD1; j_call: TRBJ1-1
cdr3_nt: TGCGCCAGCAGAGGGTCAGGGGGGAACACTGAAGCTTTCTTT; cdr3_aa: CASRGSGGNTEAFF; clone_size: NA; v_call: TRBV10-1; d_call: TRBD1; j_call: TRBJ1-1
cdr3_nt: TGTGCCAGCAGCTTATATATAGACAGGGACAATGAGCAGTTCTTC; cdr3_aa: CASSLYIDRDNEQFF; clone_size: NA; v_call: TRBV7-2; d_call: TRBD1; j_call: TRBJ2-1
cdr3_nt: TGTGCCAGCAGCTTAGCTAGCGGGATCTACAATGAGCAGTTCTTC; cdr3_aa: CASSLASGIYNEQFF; clone_size: NA; v_call: TRBV7-2; d_call: TRBD2; j_call: TRBJ2-1
cdr3_nt: TGTGCCAGTAGTATAGATTTAAAGGAGTGGCGGGACAGGGAGTCTCCGGGCGTATACAATGAGCAGTTCTTC; cdr3_aa: CASSIDLKEWRDRESPGVYNEQFF; clone_size: NA; v_call: TRBV19; d_call: TRBD1; j_call: TRBJ2-1
cdr3_nt: TGTGCCAGCAATCCGGGACAGGGGGCATACGAGCAGTACTTC; cdr3_aa: CASNPGQGAYEQYF; clone_size: NA; v_call: TRBV2; d_call: TRBD1; j_call: TRBJ2-7
cdr3_nt: TGTGCCAGTAGCGCTAAGGCGGGAGGTACTGAAGCTTTCTTT; cdr3_aa: CASSAKAGGTEAFF; clone_size: NA; v_call: TRBV19; d_call: NA; j_call: TRBJ1-1
cdr3_nt: TGTGCCAGCAGTTTGCCCCCCAACAGAAATTCACCCCTCCACTTT; cdr3_aa: CASSLPPNRNSPLHF; clone_size: NA; v_call: TRBV6-5; d_call: NA; j_call: TRBJ1-6
cdr3_nt: TGTGCCAGCAGCCCGATCGACAGGGGGCGAGATACGCAGTATTTT; cdr3_aa: CASSPIDRGRDTQYF; clone_size: NA; v_call: TRBV28; d_call: TRBD1; j_call: TRBJ2-3
cdr3_nt: TGCGCCAGCAGCCCGACAGCGCTGTCTAATGAAAAACTGTTTTTT; cdr3_aa: CASSPTALSNEKLFF; clone_size: NA; v_call: TRBV5-1; d_call: NA; j_call: TRBJ1-4
cdr3_nt: TGTGCCAGCAGTGAATGGCAGGGGTCCGAGCAGTACTTC; cdr3_aa: CASSEWQGSEQYF; clone_size: few; v_call: TRBV2; d_call: NA; j_call: TRBJ2-7
cdr3_nt: TGTGCCAGCAGTCCGCCGGGACAGGGGCATCAGCCCCAGCATTTT; cdr3_aa: CASSPPGQGHQPQHF; clone_size: NA; v_call: TRBV28; d_call: TRBD1; j_call: TRBJ1-5
cdr3_nt: TGCGCCAGCAGCCAAGGACTACTGAACACCGGGGAGCTGTTTTTT; cdr3_aa: CASSQGLLNTGELFF; clone_size: NA; v_call: TRBV4-3; d_call: NA; j_call: TRBJ2-2
cdr3_nt: TGTGCCAGCAGTGACCTCTCCAGGAATAATGAGCAGTTCTTC; cdr3_aa: CASSDLSRNNEQFF; clone_size: once; v_call: TRBV6-1; d_call: NA; j_call: TRBJ2-1
cdr3_nt: TGTGCCAGTAGTAACCCGGGGGGGGGTGGCAATCAGCCCCAGCATTTT; cdr3_aa: CASSNPGGGGNQPQHF; clone_size: once; v_call: TRBV19; d_call: NA; j_call: TRBJ1-5
cdr3_nt: TGTGCCAGCTCATCTGTCGCAGGGAGGGCACATGAAGCTTTCTTT; cdr3_aa: CASSSVAGRAHEAFF; clone_size: NA; v_call: TRBV18; d_call: NA; j_call: TRBJ1-1
cdr3_nt: TGTGCCAGCAGCCGGGACAGGGGACTCCCGCTCCACTTT; cdr3_aa: CASSRDRGLPLHF; clone_size: NA; v_call: TRBV3-1/TRBV3-2; d_call: TRBD1; j_call: TRBJ1-6
cdr3_nt: TGCGCCAGCAGCCAAGACCCTACAGGGGCCTCCTATGGCTACACCTTC; cdr3_aa: CASSQDPTGASYGYTF; clone_size: NA; v_call: TRBV4-1; d_call: TRBD1; j_call: TRBJ1-2
cdr3_nt: TGTGCCAGCAGTTATCAGGGTAGAGACACAGATACGCAGTATTTT; cdr3_aa: CASSYQGRDTDTQYF; clone_size: few; v_call: TRBV6-2/TRBV6-3; d_call: NA; j_call: TRBJ2-3
cdr3_nt: TGCGCCAGCAGCGTGACAGGGGGCGCGAACACTGAAGCTTTCTTT; cdr3_aa: CASSVTGGANTEAFF; clone_size: NA; v_call: TRBV5-1; d_call: TRBD1; j_call: TRBJ1-1
cdr3_nt: TGTGCCATCAGTGAGACCCGGGGGGCGCGTAGACCCTATAGTGATACGCAGTATTTT; cdr3_aa: CAISETRGARRPYSDTQYF; clone_size: NA; v_call: TRBV10-3; d_call: NA; j_call: TRBJ2-3
cdr3_nt: TGTGCCTGGAGGAGGGGGTCCGAAGCTTTCTTT; cdr3_aa: CAWRRGSEAFF; clone_size: NA; v_call: TRBV30; d_call: NA; j_call: TRBJ1-1
cdr3_nt: TGTGCCAGCAGTTTCTCACAGGGCTTGGTCCAGCCCCAGCATTTT; cdr3_aa: CASSFSQGLVQPQHF; clone_size: NA; v_call: TRBV6-2/TRBV6-3; d_call: NA; j_call: TRBJ1-5
cdr3_nt: TGTGCCTGGAGTTTAGGGGCCATGAACACTGAAGCTTTCTTT; cdr3_aa: CAWSLGAMNTEAFF; clone_size: NA; v_call: TRBV30; d_call: NA; j_call: TRBJ1-1
cdr3_nt: TGTGCCAGCAGTTCCGGGACAGGGGGCGCAGATGCTGAAAAACTGTTTTTT; cdr3_aa: CASSSGTGGADAEKLFF; clone_size: few; v_call: TRBV25-1; d_call: TRBD1; j_call: TRBJ1-4